This passage covers 20 T cell receptor beta chains from one sample sequenced in a study of cytomegalovirus exposure and HLA in healthy donors. Primers: 60 Vbeta forward and 13 Jbeta reverse. The repertoire was sequenced with immunoSEQ multiplex PCR; TCRdb's copy has only in-frame clones and lacks some. The sample has about 83,000 clones, around three quarters seen once. What was sequenced was PBMCs. Receptors originate from a man in his sixties in good health and CMV-seronegative.

The rearrangement uses TRBV6-1 and TRBJ1-1, with 9 bases that match TRBD1. This CDR3 contains 15 residues. V shed 6 bases and J 7 bases; nucleotides not matched to a gene: 12. CDR1 is MNHNS and CDR2 is SASEGT in the germline V gene. Written as DNA, the CDR3 is TGTGCCAGCAGGACCGACAGGGGGGGAACTGGTGAAGCTTTCTTT. The encoded protein is CASRTDRGGTGEAFF.

This clone was counted a few times. The chain is built from TRBV19 and TRBJ2-1; 11 bases fit TRBD2. V lost 4 bases, J lost 2 bases, and 1 base stayed unmatched. CDR1 is LNHDA, CDR2 SQIVND, per germline (reference sequence). This CDR3 is built from 15 residues. The CDR3 DNA is TGTGCCAGTAGTAAACTAGCGGGAGCCTACAATGAGCAGTTCTTC. Amino acids: CASSKLAGAYNEQFF. Full variable domain (rest looked up from reference TRBV19 and TRBJ2-1): DGGITQSPKYLFRKEGQNVTLSCEQNLNHDAMYWYRQDPGQGLRLIYYSQIVNDFQKGDIAEGYSVSREKKESFPLTVTSAQKNPTAFYLCASSKLAGAYNEQFFGPGTRLTVL.

A single count supports this clone. The chain employs TRBV4-3 and TRBJ2-3; D ambiguous. CDR1 is LGHNA, CDR2 YSLEER, per germline. V was shortened by 2 bases and J by 1 base, with 13 bases between the two germline ends. The CDR3 covers 16 residues. The DNA of the CDR3 is TGCGCCAGCAGCCAAAATCCCAGCGAGGGCACAGATACGCAGTATTTT. This codes for CASSQNPSEGTDTQYF.

The gene calls are TRBV29-1 and TRBJ1-1; TRBD1 matches at 7 bases. The CDR3 has 14 residues. Germline CDR1 reads SQVTM; CDR2 reads ANQGSEA. J lost 5 bases, V lost 7 bases, and 13 bases had no gene match. The CDR3 nucleotides read TGCAGCGGGAGGGGGCCGACAGGGACGACTGAAGCTTTCTTT. Its protein product is CSGRGPTGTTEAFF.

This clone has just a few counts. The chain links TRBV30 to TRBJ2-3; 9 bases fit TRBD2. V was pared by 2 bases and J by 2 bases, with 2 bases of the junction left unmatched. Germline V gives CDR1 GTSNPN, CDR2 SVGIG (reference sequence). CDR3 length: 14 amino acids. Here the CDR3 reads CAWSSGGPTDTQYF. The CDR3 region has the DNA TGTGCCTGGAGTAGCGGGGGGCCCACAGATACGCAGTATTTT.

The chain carries TRBV2 and TRBJ2-5; D is uncertain. Germline CDR1 SNHLY, CDR2 FYNNEI. The germline V and J ends were trimmed by 7 bases and 3 bases, with 3 bases remaining between them. The CDR3 consists of 10 residues. This chain's CDR3 is CASTKETQYF. The DNA of the CDR3 is TGTGCCAGCACCAAAGAGACCCAGTACTTC. The variable domain in full, completed from reference TRBV2 and TRBJ2-5, reads EPEVTQTPSHQVTQMGQEVILRCVPISNHLYFYWYRQILGQKVEFLVSFYNNEISEKSEIFDDQFSVERPDGSNFTLKIRSTKLEDSAMYFCASTKETQYFGPGTRLLVL.

This clone was observed a few times. This chain links TRBV5-1 with TRBJ2-1; 7 bases match TRBD2. This CDR3 spans 16 amino acids. V dropped 3 bases and J dropped 6; count of bases not matched to a gene: 12. CDR1 is SGHRS and CDR2 is YFSETQ in the germline V gene. The chain's CDR3 is CASSSIDASGSNEQFF. CDR3 in DNA: TGCGCCAGCAGCTCAATCGACGCTAGCGGATCCAATGAGCAGTTCTTC.

V gene TRBV6-5 combines with J gene TRBJ2-7; D is perhaps TRBD1 (5 bases). The CDR3 loop spans 13 amino acids. CDR1 and CDR2 (germline): MNHEY, SVGAGI. V was clipped by 8 bases and J by 0 bases, with 11 bases between them. The CDR3, as DNA: TGTGCCAGCGCTAAAACAGGCTCCTACGAGCAGTACTTC. Translated, it gives CASAKTGSYEQYF.

The rearrangement joins TRBV19 to TRBJ1-5; D gene ambiguous. V lost 3 bases, J lost 7 bases, and 19 bases lay in between. The germline V gene encodes CDR1 LNHDA and CDR2 SQIVND (reference sequence). The CDR3 length is 16 residues. The CDR3 bases are TGTGCCAGTAGTATTGAAGGAAGGGAGCGGGCCCAGCCCCAGCATTTT. It is translated as CASSIEGRERAQPQHF.

V gene TRBV2 combines with J gene TRBJ2-7, with D tentatively TRBD2 (5 bases). Germline CDR1 reads SNHLY; CDR2 reads FYNNEI. The CDR3 loop spans 14 amino acids. The V end lost 5 bases, the J end lost 2 bases, and 13 bases lay between the germline ends. CDR3 protein: CASSSLGPTYEQYF. The CDR3 DNA reads TGTGCCAGCAGTTCACTAGGCCCTACCTACGAGCAGTACTTC.

The CDR3 protein is CASILSGANVLTF. For the CDR3, the DNA is TGTGCCAGCATCCTCTCTGGGGCCAACGTCCTGACTTTC. J is TRBJ2-6 and V is TRBV27; D not resolved. Between the trimmed V and J ends, which lost 7 bases and 0 bases, there was a span of 4 bases. Germline assignment: CDR1 MNHEY and CDR2 SMNVEV (reference sequence). This CDR3 region has 13 residues.

V gene TRBV5-4 combines with J gene TRBJ2-1; TRBD2 is a possible D gene (5 bases). Trimming took 0 bases from V and 2 from J, leaving 12 bases between them. The germline gives CDR1 SGHNT, CDR2 YYREEE (reference sequence). The CDR3 length is 16 residues. The CDR3 sequence: CASSLDPGNPYNEQFF. DNA for the CDR3: TGTGCCAGCAGCTTGGATCCGGGAAACCCCTACAATGAGCAGTTCTTC.

Here the CDR3 DNA reads TGTGCCAGCAGTACGGGAATAGGCTCTGGAAACACCATATATTTT. Protein: CASSTGIGSGNTIYF. This chain joins TRBV6-5 and TRBJ1-3; no reliable D call. This CDR3 region has 15 residues. Germline assignment: CDR1 MNHEY and CDR2 SVGAGI. Trimming removed 5 bases at V and 0 bases at J, with 11 bases between.

The gene calls are TRBV6-1 and TRBJ2-7, with TRBD2 identical over 9 bases. Losses at the gene ends were 2 bases for V and 4 bases for J; bases not matched to a gene: 15. This CDR3 has 18 residues. CDR1 and CDR2 from the germline V gene are MNHNS and SASEGT. The CDR3 loop is CASSESPVVAGARYEQYF. Written as DNA, the CDR3 is TGTGCCAGCAGTGAAAGCCCGGTGGTAGCGGGGGCCCGATACGAGCAGTACTTC.

The rearrangement uses TRBV10-3 and TRBJ1-3; D is possibly TRBD1 (5 bases). Germline V gene lookup returns CDR1 ENHRY and CDR2 SYGVKD. Trimming took 6 bases from V and 9 from J, leaving 30 bases between them. This CDR3 region has 18 residues. For the CDR3, the DNA is TGTGCCATCAGCGAATCTTCCGTCCGGGACTACCCCGGGATCACCATATATTTT. Its translation is CAISESSVRDYPGITIYF.

V and J are TRBV29-1 and TRBJ2-7; the D gene is possibly TRBD1 (6 bases). The CDR3 runs to 12 residues. V was pared by 5 bases and J by 11 bases, with 19 bases between. The germline V gene has CDR1 SQVTM and CDR2 ANQGSEA. CDR3 DNA sequence: TGCAGCGTTTACCCCCCAGGGGCCACCGAGTACTTC. Its translation is CSVYPPGATEYF.

The genes are TRBV19 and TRBJ1-5; D might be TRBD1 (5 bases). This CDR3 region has 18 residues. Deletions cut 0 bases from V and 0 bases from J, with 15 bases between. Germline loops: CDR1 LNHDA, CDR2 SQIVND (reference sequence). DNA for the CDR3: TGTGCCAGTAGTATAGATGGGGGGTGGAGGCGTAGCAATCAGCCCCAGCATTTT. It encodes CASSIDGGWRRSNQPQHF.

This clone was observed a few times. The rearrangement joins TRBV21-1 to TRBJ1-5; whether TRBD1, the table's D call, matches the DNA was not checked. TRBV21-1 is marked as a pseudogene. The CDR3 has 15 amino acids. CDR3 sequence: CASTPVGQFDQPQHF. The CDR3 nucleotides read TGTGCCAGCACCCCGGTAGGACAGTTCGATCAGCCCCAGCATTTT.

The rearrangement joins TRBV23-1 to TRBJ1-1, with 8 bases aligning to TRBD1. TRBV23-1 is flagged as an ORF with uncertain function. CDR3 length: 16 residues. V gave up 4 bases and J gave up 0 bases; unmatched junction bases: 7. The CDR3 sequence is CASSPQDRGMNTEAFF. The CDR3 DNA is TGCGCCAGCAGTCCGCAAGACAGGGGAATGAACACTGAAGCTTTCTTT.

V is TRBV7-2 and J is TRBJ2-1; possible D gene TRBD1, 5 bases. This CDR3 has 13 residues. The V gene's germline CDR1 is SGHTA and CDR2 FQGNSA. Trimming took 4 bases from V and 4 from J, leaving 8 bases between them. CDR3 coding DNA: TGTGCCAGCAGCTCGACAGAGTACAATGAGCAGTTCTTC. It encodes CASSSTEYNEQFF.